What follows are 27 T cell receptor beta chains derived from one specimen sequenced in a study of identical twins. MiXCR was run by TCRdb on the 5' RACE reads, yielding one entry per CDR3 protein. The sample holds some 500,000 distinct CDR3 sequences, under 25% seen once. These data also featured in a second study, about T cells expressing NK-cell markers.

Specimen: CD4+ T cells sorted from blood. These receptors came from a young woman in good health.

This clonotype was seen ten or more times. This rearrangement joins TRBV11-1 to TRBJ2-1; the D gene is possibly TRBD2 (6 bases). The CDR3 has 15 amino acids. The ends were cut back, 5 bases at V and 0 bases at J, with 11 bases in the middle. Germline V gives CDR1 SGHAT, CDR2 FQDESV (reference sequence). The CDR3 sequence is CASSGRRSSYNEQFF. In DNA form, the CDR3 reads TGTGCCAGCAGCGGGAGGAGAAGCTCCTACAATGAGCAGTTCTTC.

This chain links TRBV12-3 or TRBV12-4 with TRBJ2-6; the match to TRBD2 covers 7 bases. V was pared by 3 bases and J by 0 bases, with 8 bases of the junction left unmatched. This CDR3 contains 18 residues. The CDR3 reads CASSLSSGTSSGANVLTF. DNA for the CDR3: TGTGCCAGCAGTTTGTCAAGCGGGACCAGCTCTGGGGCCAACGTCCTGACTTTC.

This clonotype was counted only a few times. This rearrangement joins TRBV25-1 to TRBJ1-1; a weak D match, TRBD1 (5 bases). V gave up 5 bases and J gave up 7 bases, with 14 bases separating them. The germline CDR1 and CDR2 sequences are MGHDK and SYGVNS. The CDR3 consists of 13 residues. Here the CDR3 DNA reads TGTGCCAGCAGTAAGGCAGGGAATATTGAAGCTTTCTTT. It specifies CASSKAGNIEAFF.

This chain connects TRBV29-1 to TRBJ2-2, with 11 bases fitting TRBD2. This CDR3 comprises 15 residues. Germline V gene lookup returns CDR1 SQVTM and CDR2 ANQGSEA. With V trimmed by 7 bases and J by 9 bases, 13 bases remained unmatched. The CDR3 region has the DNA TGCAGCGCTCTGACTAGCGGGGCGGGTTGGAGGGAGCTGTTTTTT. Residues: CSALTSGAGWRELFF.

The chain couples TRBV24-1 to TRBJ2-1, with 9 bases fitting TRBD1. V shed 5 bases, J shed 11 bases, and the junction held 6 bases outside the gene matches. Germline V gives CDR1 KGHDR, CDR2 SFDVKD. The CDR3 has 13 residues. The CDR3 bases are TGTGCCACCAGTGTGGGGACAGGGATGAAGCAGTTCTTC. This translates into CATSVGTGMKQFF.

The CDR3 loop reads CASSYTTNSYNEQFF. Written as DNA, the CDR3 is TGTGCCAGCAGCTATACTACCAACTCCTACAATGAGCAGTTCTTC. The chain links TRBV11-3 to TRBJ2-1; D gene ambiguous. This CDR3 spans 15 amino acids. Germline CDR1 SGHNT, CDR2 YENEEA. Trimming left V 4 bases short and J 0 bases short, with 10 bases between. The entire variable domain, with the rest obtained from reference TRBV11-3 and TRBJ2-1, is as follows: EAGVVQSPRYKIIEKKQPVAFWCNPISGHNTLYWYLQNLGQGPELLIRYENEEAVDDSQLPKDRFSAERLKGVDSTLKIQPAELGDSAVYLCASSYTTNSYNEQFFGPGTRLTVL.

This chain links TRBV10-2 with TRBJ2-1; D ambiguous. V was pared by 0 bases and J by 6 bases, with 9 bases between. The germline V gene encodes CDR1 WSHSY and CDR2 SAAADI. The CDR3 length is 14 residues. CDR3 sequence reads: CASSESARSNEQFF. The CDR3 DNA is TGCGCCAGCAGTGAGTCGGCCAGAAGCAATGAGCAGTTCTTC.

This clonotype has just a few counts. CDR3 sequence: CSARGPLLEQYF. The DNA of the CDR3 is TGCAGTGCTAGAGGCCCCCTCTTGGAGCAGTACTTC. The chain employs TRBV20-1 and TRBJ2-7; D gene ambiguous. CDR3 length: 12 residues. V lost 1 base and J lost 7, with 11 bases in between. CDR1 DFQATT and CDR2 SNEGSKA come from the germline V gene (reference sequence).

This clonotype occurred a few times. The chain joins TRBV7-9 to TRBJ1-4; no clear D. Between the trimmed V and J ends, which lost 5 bases and 4 bases, there was a span of 20 bases. The germline V gene has CDR1 SEHNR and CDR2 FQNEAQ (reference sequence). The CDR3 has 17 residues. The CDR3 nucleotides read TGTGCCAGCAGCCTCGGGCCCGAGGGTATGGGTAATGAAAAACTGTTTTTT. Amino acid sequence: CASSLGPEGMGNEKLFF.

This chain's CDR3 is CASSTIGTAYNSPLHF. CDR3 bases: TGTGCCAGCAGCACCATAGGGACGGCGTATAATTCACCCCTCCACTTT. The chain recombines TRBV7-2 with TRBJ1-6, with D perhaps matching TRBD1 (5 bases). Germline V gives CDR1 SGHTA, CDR2 FQGNSA. Trimming shortened V by 5 bases and J by 4 bases, and 15 bases separated the two germline ends. CDR3 length: 16 residues.

This clonotype came up a few times. This rearrangement joins TRBV20-1 to TRBJ1-5; 8 bases are shared with TRBD1. CDR1 is DFQATT and CDR2 is SNEGSKA in the germline V gene (reference sequence). The CDR3 contains 14 residues. With V trimmed by 3 bases and J by 6 bases, 7 bases remained unmatched. CDR3 sequence: CSARLTGGFQPQHF. The DNA for the CDR3 is TGCAGTGCTAGGCTAACAGGGGGATTTCAGCCCCAGCATTTT.

The chain joins TRBV15 to TRBJ2-7, with D perhaps TRBD2 (6 bases). The CDR3 contains 14 residues. CDR1 and CDR2 (germline): LNHNV, YYDKDF (reference sequence). V was shortened by 1 base and J by 4 bases, with 11 bases between the two germline ends. The DNA of the CDR3 is TGTGCCACCAGCAGAGGCCCGGGAGCTTACGAGCAGTACTTC. As protein: CATSRGPGAYEQYF. Based on the CDR3 plus reference TRBV15 and TRBJ2-7, the full variable domain is DAMVIQNPRYQVTQFGKPVTLSCSQTLNHNVMYWYQQKSSQAPKLLFHYYDKDFNNEADTPDNFQSRRPNTSFCFLDIRSPGLGDTAMYLCATSRGPGAYEQYFGPGTRLTVT.

This chain uses TRBV23-1 with TRBJ2-2; 12 nucleotides align to TRBD2. TRBV23-1 qualifies as an ORF whose function is uncertain. V lost 4 bases, J lost 5 bases, and 2 bases stayed unmatched. The CDR3 length is 15 residues. The CDR3: CASSRTSGITGELFF. CDR3 nucleotides: TGCGCCAGCAGTCGGACTAGCGGGATAACCGGGGAGCTGTTTTTT.

This clonotype has more than one count but fewer than ten. V usage is TRBV12-3 or TRBV12-4 and J usage is TRBJ2-1; no clear D. This CDR3 has 11 amino acids. V was clipped by 4 bases and J by 5 bases, with 3 bases between them. CDR3 amino acids: CASSYHNEQFF. In DNA, the CDR3 is TGTGCCAGCAGTTACCACAATGAGCAGTTCTTC.

V gene TRBV7-2 combines with J gene TRBJ2-5, with no clear D. Looked up from germline, CDR1 is SGHTA and CDR2 is FQGNSA. The V gene lost 2 bases and the J gene lost 2 bases, with 6 bases spanning the gap. This CDR3 spans 13 amino acids. The CDR3 spells CASSLSPQETQYF. DNA of the CDR3: TGTGCCAGCAGCTTATCCCCACAAGAGACCCAGTACTTC. The full variable domain, in which reference TRBV7-2 and TRBJ2-5 provide the parts outside the CDR3, is GAGVSQSPSNKVTEKGKDVELRCDPISGHTALYWYRQSLGQGLEFLIYFQGNSAPDKSGLPSDRFSAERTGGSVSTLTIQRTQQEDSAVYLCASSLSPQETQYFGPGTRLLVL.

The table lists this clonotype with many counts. The chain links TRBV29-1 to TRBJ2-7; 10 bases are shared with TRBD1. The CDR3 length is 12 residues. Looked up from germline, CDR1 is SQVTM and CDR2 is ANQGSEA. Losses at the gene ends were 7 bases for V and 5 bases for J; bases not matched to a gene: 5. The CDR3 DNA reads TGCAGCGGGCGGGACAGGGGAAACGAGCAGTACTTC. It codes for CSGRDRGNEQYF.

Of note for this clonotype: This may arise from a read error, as a much more abundant clone is one base away. This is likely a read error, given that the CDR3 carries no conserved phenylalanine or tryptophan at its end. The chain employs TRBV7-2 and TRBJ2-1; maybe TRBD2 (6 bases). The CDR3 spans 15 residues. CDR1 and CDR2 (germline): SGHTA, FQGNSA. Trimming cost V 5 bases and J 4 bases, with 15 bases left between them. The CDR3 spells CASSISSDPYNEQFY. The CDR3 DNA sequence: TGTGCCAGCAGCATCTCTAGCGACCCATACAATGAGCAGTTCTAC.

This clonotype was seen at least ten times. CDR3 loop: CSVGQMDYEQYF. CDR3 DNA sequence: TGCAGCGTTGGCCAGATGGACTACGAGCAGTACTTC. V is TRBV29-1 and J is TRBJ2-7; the D is unclear. Trimming stripped 4 bases from V and 3 bases from J, with 10 bases between. Germline V gene sequence: CDR1 SQVTM, CDR2 ANQGSEA. This CDR3 region has 12 residues.

The chain is built from TRBV11-1 and TRBJ2-3, with 7 bases fitting TRBD2. With V trimmed by 0 bases and J by 3 bases, 12 bases remained unmatched. The CDR3 extends over 18 amino acids. Germline-derived CDR1 and CDR2 are SGHAT and FQDESV (reference sequence). CDR3 residues: CASSLAAGWGRGTDTQYF. CDR3 in DNA: TGTGCCAGCAGCTTAGCAGCGGGGTGGGGCCGAGGAACAGATACGCAGTATTTT.

This clonotype was counted many times. The V gene is TRBV20-1, the J gene TRBJ2-1, with D perhaps TRBD2 (5 bases). This CDR3 comprises 11 residues. Germline V lookup: CDR1 DFQATT, CDR2 SNEGSKA (reference sequence). With 4 bases removed from V and 7 bases from J, the gap between germline ends came to 8 bases. The CDR3 loop is CSAKRVNEQFF. In DNA, the CDR3 is TGCAGTGCTAAGAGGGTTAATGAGCAGTTCTTC.

This clonotype appeared a few times. The V gene is TRBV7-8, the J gene TRBJ1-5, with 8 bases lining up with TRBD1. The CDR3 totals 16 residues. V lost 4 bases, J lost 7 bases, and 12 bases stayed unmatched. Germline assignment: CDR1 SGHVS and CDR2 FQNEAQ. The CDR3 here is CASSSSAGGFVQPQHF. The CDR3 nucleotides read TGTGCCAGCAGCTCCAGTGCAGGGGGCTTTGTCCAGCCCCAGCATTTT. The full variable domain, completed using reference TRBV7-8 and TRBJ1-5, is GAGVSQSPRYKVAKRGQDVALRCDPISGHVSLFWYQQALGQGPEFLTYFQNEAQLDKSGLPSDRFFAERPEGSVSTLKIQRTQQEDSAVYLCASSSSAGGFVQPQHFGDGTRLSIL.

The genes are TRBV12-3 or TRBV12-4 and TRBJ2-1; tentatively, D is TRBD2 (5 bases). The CDR3 length is 11 residues. V was clipped by 6 bases and J by 13 bases, with 13 bases between them. CDR3 amino acids: CASRTTREQFF. In DNA form, the CDR3 reads TGTGCCAGCAGGACCACTAGGGAACAGTTCTTC.

CDR3 sequence (DNA): TGCGCCAGCAAAGAGGGCAGGGATGGCACAGATACGCAGTATTTT. Protein sequence: CASKEGRDGTDTQYF. The chain couples TRBV5-1 to TRBJ2-3; perhaps D is TRBD1 or TRBD2 (5 bases each). The CDR3 sequence is 15 residues long. The germline V gene has CDR1 SGHRS and CDR2 YFSETQ. Trimming left V 6 bases short and J 1 base short, with 15 bases between.

V usage is TRBV11-3 and J usage is TRBJ2-3; D gene uncertain. This CDR3 is built from 16 residues. Between the trimmed V and J ends, which lost 3 bases and 2 bases, there was a span of 15 bases. The germline gives CDR1 SGHNT, CDR2 YENEEA. The CDR3 sequence is CASSLWVGIYTDTQYF. The CDR3 nucleotides read TGTGCCAGCAGCTTGTGGGTAGGGATTTACACAGATACGCAGTATTTT.

CDR3 amino acids: CASSQTRGRAAISREQFF. DNA of the CDR3: TGTGCCAGCAGCCAAACCCGAGGACGGGCCGCTATCTCCAGAGAGCAGTTCTTC. The chain carries TRBV14 and TRBJ2-1; D unclear. Trimming took 2 bases from V and 10 from J, leaving 27 bases between them. This CDR3 contains 18 residues. Germline loops: CDR1 SGHDN, CDR2 FVKESK.

This clonotype was counted between two and nine times. The chain employs TRBV29-1 and TRBJ2-7; TRBD1 is a possible D gene (6 bases). Looked up from germline, CDR1 is SQVTM and CDR2 is ANQGSEA. Trimming stripped 6 bases from V and 6 bases from J, with 18 bases between. CDR3 length: 13 residues. CDR3 bases: TGCAGCGTCCGCATGGCAGGGGCCCGCGAGCAGTACTTC. Translated: CSVRMAGAREQYF.

Comments on this clonotype: A read error may account for a junction end that differs from germline. The rearrangement joins TRBV7-7 to TRBJ1-5; 8 bases fit TRBD1. The CDR3 contains 16 residues. CDR1 is SSHAT and CDR2 is FNYEAQ in the germline V gene (reference sequence). This chain's CDR3 is CASSLYSEQGGQPQHF. For the CDR3, the DNA is TGTGCTAGCAGCTTATATTCTGAACAGGGGGGACAGCCCCAGCATTTT.